This T cell receptor (beta chain) was sequenced for a study of OX40 agonist ivuxolimab in advanced cancers. Broadly, across the study: The costimulatory receptor OX40 (CD134) was targeted by ivuxolimab, a fully human IgG2 agonistic monoclonal antibody. Intravenous ivuxolimab was administered to patients every 2 weeks at six dose levels: 0.01, 0.1, 0.3, 1.5, 3 and 10 mg/kg. Patients were allowed to have had prior anti-PD-1, anti-PD-L1 or anti-CTLA-4 therapy, and 30% to 40% of the dose-escalation patients had previously received checkpoint inhibitors. The paper covers the monotherapy dose-escalation part of the phase I ivuxolimab trial, which included N of about 51 patients. Partial responses occurred in three dose-escalation patients, of whom one had hepatocellular carcinoma and two had cutaneous melanoma. Of the approximately 50 dose-escalation patients, hepatocellular carcinoma was present in about 20, melanoma in approximately 15, renal cell carcinoma in 9 and head and neck cancer in 9. Peripheral TCRbeta sequencing aimed to test whether ivuxolimab altered TCR sequence diversity and caused clonal T-cell expansion. In the dose-escalation cohort, 75% to 90% of patients were male, and the mean age was 60 years with a range of roughly 23 to 79.

To sequence the TCRbeta CDR3 region, genomic DNA was isolated from the sorted cells. The immunoSEQ Assay was used to sequence the TCRbeta CDR3 regions. TCRdb mirrors the immuneACCESS table, restricted to in-frame sequences. Some clones are absent from its copies; in checked studies, under half trace to an unresolved V gene, and the reason for the others is unknown. Counted in this sample were 45,000 to 55,000 clones; more than 70% of them appeared once. The leading ten clones occupy about 0.64% of the sample. Points the paper makes about the study in general: After ivuxolimab, CD8+ T cells had more expanded clones than CD4+ T cells on average. Clonal expansion of both CD4+ and CD8+ blood T cells was observed from baseline to week 6 at doses 0.1 to 3.0 mg/kg. Low levels of normalized T-cell clonal expansion were also seen in some nonresponding patients. The antigen specificity of the clonally expanded peripheral T cells was not determined. Partial responders in the 0.1-3.0 mg/kg groups had among the lowest normalized peripheral clonal expansion, especially among CD8+ T cells.

CDR1 and CDR2 (SGHNT, YYREEE) derive from the germline V gene (reference sequence). The cysteine opens and the phenylalanine closes a CDR3 of 14 amino acids. Only the CDR3 part of the read is kept: 42 bases, read in frame from the first base. V loses 5 bases at its end and J loses 5 bases; junction bases beyond the gene matches: 7. The trial excluded patients who had a history of autoimmune disease or were on systemic immunosuppression. Peripheral blood for TCR sequencing was collected from all dose cohorts at baseline, on cycle 4 day 1, and on cycle 7 day 1. The samples were taken from a phase I, first-in-human, multicenter, open-label dose-escalation trial of ivuxolimab. Adults with locally advanced or metastatic melanoma, renal cell, hepatocellular, or head and neck squamous cell carcinoma were enrolled in the trial. CD4+ and CD8+ T cells were sorted separately from peripheral blood before TCR sequencing.

A word on this clone: This receptor's antigen is unknown. The record has no base qualities; no much larger clone is one base away.

The sequence was obtained from an adult with an advanced solid tumor such as melanoma, head and neck, liver or kidney cancer. The chain is made from TRBV5-4 and TRBJ1-1; the central 9 bases match TRBD1. The sequencing here drew on CD4+ or CD8+ T cells sorted from blood, taken in a trial of the OX40 agonist ivuxolimab. This receptor carries the CDR3 CASRRDRESTEAFF. The nucleotides read TGTGCCAGCAGACGGGACAGGGAAAGTACTGAAGCTTTCTTT.